The T cell receptor beta chain described here comes from a study of T-cell memory formation after mild COVID-19. This clonotype was recorded a few times. This CDR3 region has 16 residues. The ends lost 0 bases at V and 6 bases at J; junction bases unmatched: 8. Germline assignment: CDR1 LGHNA and CDR2 YNFKEQ. TCRdb used MiXCR to reprocess the 5' RACE reads, holding one entry per CDR3 protein. The sample yields 50,000 or so distinct CDR3 sequences, about a quarter seen once. Sequencing was carried out using PBMCs or a T cell subset sorted from them (not recorded which). This TCR derives from a man aged 18-30 years who had mild COVID-19 (a few samples of this study predate the infection). Cell type and time point are not known. The V gene is TRBV4-2, the J gene TRBJ2-1; 7 bases align to TRBD2. CDR3 amino acids: CASSQDADGGFNEQFF. In nucleotides, the CDR3 is TGTGCCAGCAGCCAAGATGCAGACGGGGGGTTCAATGAGCAGTTCTTC.